This TCR beta chain originates from a study of untreated major depressive disorder. The V gene's germline CDR1 is SGHDT and CDR2 YYEEEE. The CDR3 covers 13 residues. V gave up 4 bases and J gave up 4 bases, with 11 bases separating them. Findings and caveats of the study: TRBV05-01 (Vbeta 5.1) usage was higher in CD4+ T cells of depressed patients than controls.

The data were produced by immunoSEQ multiplex PCR, yet TCRdb's version contains in-frame clones alone and is incomplete. Among fewer than 30,000 clones listed, 91% were seen once. Worth noting for this clone: The antigen is unknown.

The source of this sequence is a woman aged 25-40 years with major depressive disorder. The specimen was CD4+ T cells from PBMCs. The chain is built from TRBV5-6 and TRBJ1-2, with D possibly being TRBD1 (6 bases). The CDR3 coding sequence is TGTGCCAGCAGCAACTGGACAGCCTATGGCTACACCTTC. Translation: CASSNWTAYGYTF. The variable domain in full, completed from reference TRBV5-6 and TRBJ1-2, reads DAGVTQSPTHLIKTRGQQVTLRCSPKSGHDTVSWYQQALGQGPQFIFQYYEEEERQRGNFPDRFSGHQFPNYSSELNVNALLLGDSALYLCASSNWTAYGYTFGSGTRLTVV.